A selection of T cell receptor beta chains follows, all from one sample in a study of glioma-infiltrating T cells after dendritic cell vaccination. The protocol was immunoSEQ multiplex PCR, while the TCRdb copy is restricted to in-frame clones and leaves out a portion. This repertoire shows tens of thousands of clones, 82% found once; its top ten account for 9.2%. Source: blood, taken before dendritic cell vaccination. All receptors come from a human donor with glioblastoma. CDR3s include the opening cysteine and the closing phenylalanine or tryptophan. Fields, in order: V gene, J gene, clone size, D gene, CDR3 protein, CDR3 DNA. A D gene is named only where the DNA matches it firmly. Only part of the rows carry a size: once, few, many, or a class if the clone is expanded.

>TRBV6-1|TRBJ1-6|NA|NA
CASSEAGRRQNNSPLHF
TGTGCCAGCAGTGAAGCGGGGCGGAGACAGAATAATTCACCCCTCCACTTT
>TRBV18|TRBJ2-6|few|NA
CASSPAGANVLTF
TGTGCCAGCTCCCCGGCTGGGGCCAACGTCCTGACTTTC
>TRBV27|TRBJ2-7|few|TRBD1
CASRGRDRFSYEQYF
TGTGCCAGCAGAGGACGGGACAGGTTCTCCTACGAGCAGTACTTC
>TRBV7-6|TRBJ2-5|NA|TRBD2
CASRRVSGEKTQYF
TGTGCCAGCAGGAGGGTTAGCGGGGAGAAGACCCAGTACTTC
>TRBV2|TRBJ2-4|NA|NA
CASSEAGARLAKNIQYF
TGTGCCAGCAGTGAAGCAGGGGCGAGACTAGCCAAAAACATTCAGTACTTC
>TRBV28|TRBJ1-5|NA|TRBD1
CASRRDRANPQPQHF
TGTGCCAGCAGACGGGACAGAGCAAATCCTCAGCCCCAGCATTTT
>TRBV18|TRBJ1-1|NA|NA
CASSPPARENTEAFF
TGTGCCAGCTCACCACCCGCCCGCGAGAACACTGAAGCTTTCTTT
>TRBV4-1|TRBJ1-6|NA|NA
CASSHLTSGIWTGSPLHF
TGCGCCAGCAGCCACCTGACCTCCGGGATTTGGACCGGTTCACCCCTCCACTTT
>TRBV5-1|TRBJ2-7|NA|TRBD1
CASSPQGMTGGHYEQYF
TGCGCCAGCAGCCCCCAGGGGATGACAGGGGGCCACTACGAGCAGTACTTC
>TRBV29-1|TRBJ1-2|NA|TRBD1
CSVEPTGSNYGYTF
TGCAGCGTTGAGCCGACAGGGAGCAACTATGGCTACACCTTC
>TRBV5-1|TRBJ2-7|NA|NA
CASSFEELPQYF
TGCGCCAGCAGCTTTGAAGAACTGCCGCAGTACTTC
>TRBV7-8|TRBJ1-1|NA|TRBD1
CASSWDRTTEAFF
TGTGCCAGCAGTTGGGACAGGACCACTGAAGCTTTCTTT
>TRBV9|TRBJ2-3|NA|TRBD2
CASSTQRGVTTDTQYF
TGTGCCAGCAGCACCCAGCGGGGGGTCACCACAGATACGCAGTATTTT
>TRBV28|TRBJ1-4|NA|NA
CASKDQGGGEKLFF
TGTGCCAGCAAGGACCAGGGCGGAGGGGAAAAACTGTTTTTT
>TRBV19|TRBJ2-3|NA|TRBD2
CASSFSTSGGTDTQYF
TGTGCCAGTAGTTTCTCGACTAGCGGGGGCACAGATACGCAGTATTTT
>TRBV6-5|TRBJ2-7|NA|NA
CASSYSPGRAQEQYF
TGTGCCAGCAGTTACTCTCCGGGAAGAGCGCAAGAGCAGTACTTC
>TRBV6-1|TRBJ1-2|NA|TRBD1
CASSDPTGAYGYTF
TGTGCCAGCAGTGACCCGACAGGGGCCTATGGCTACACCTTC
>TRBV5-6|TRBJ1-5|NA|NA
CASSPALARDQPQHF
TGTGCCAGCAGCCCGGCCCTAGCGAGAGATCAGCCCCAGCATTTT
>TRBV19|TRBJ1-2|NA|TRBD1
CASSIRDSYGYTF
TGTGCCAGTAGTATCCGGGACAGCTATGGCTACACCTTC
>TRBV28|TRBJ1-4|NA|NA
CASSFKGWGYNEKLFF
TGTGCCAGCAGTTTTAAGGGGTGGGGTTATAATGAAAAACTGTTTTTT
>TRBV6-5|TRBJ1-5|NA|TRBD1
CASSGDRAQPQHF
TGTGCCAGCAGTGGGGACAGGGCTCAGCCCCAGCATTTT
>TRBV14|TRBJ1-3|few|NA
CASSQGTRGSGNTIYF
TGTGCCAGCAGCCAAGGAACAAGGGGGTCTGGAAACACCATATATTTT
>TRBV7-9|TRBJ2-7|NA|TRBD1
CASIPAPGTGGAYEQYF
TGTGCCAGCATCCCGGCCCCCGGGACAGGGGGAGCCTACGAGCAGTACTTC
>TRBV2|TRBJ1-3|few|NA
CASIRGAYSSGNTIYF
TGTGCCAGCATCCGGGGGGCATACAGCTCTGGAAACACCATATATTTT